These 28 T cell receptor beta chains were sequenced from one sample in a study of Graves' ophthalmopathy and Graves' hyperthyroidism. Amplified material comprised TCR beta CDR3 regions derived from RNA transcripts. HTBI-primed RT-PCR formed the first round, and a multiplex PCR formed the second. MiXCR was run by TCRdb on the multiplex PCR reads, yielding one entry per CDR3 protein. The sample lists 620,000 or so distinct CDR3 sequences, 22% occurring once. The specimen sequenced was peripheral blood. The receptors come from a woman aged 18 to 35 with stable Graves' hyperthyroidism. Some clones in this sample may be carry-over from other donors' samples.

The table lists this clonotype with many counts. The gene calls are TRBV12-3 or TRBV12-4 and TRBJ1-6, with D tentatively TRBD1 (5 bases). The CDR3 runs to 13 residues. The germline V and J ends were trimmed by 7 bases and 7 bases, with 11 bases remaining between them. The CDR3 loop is CASTGTGNSPLHF. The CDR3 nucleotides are TGTGCCAGCACCGGGACGGGGAATTCACCCCTCCACTTT.

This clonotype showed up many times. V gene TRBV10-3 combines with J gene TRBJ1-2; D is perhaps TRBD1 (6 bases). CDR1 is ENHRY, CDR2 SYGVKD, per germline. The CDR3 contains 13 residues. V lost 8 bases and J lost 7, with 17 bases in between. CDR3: CAIGTDRSAGYTF. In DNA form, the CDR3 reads TGTGCCATCGGAACCGACAGGTCTGCTGGCTACACCTTC.

The CDR3 is CAISDSARVAGSEAFF. CDR3 sequence (DNA): TGTGCCATCAGTGACTCTGCCCGGGTCGCGGGATCTGAAGCTTTCTTT. The chain carries TRBV10-3 and TRBJ1-1; no clear D. Trimming shortened V by 3 bases and J by 6 bases, and 20 bases separated the two germline ends. Germline V CDR1 and CDR2: ENHRY, SYGVKD. The CDR3 totals 16 residues.

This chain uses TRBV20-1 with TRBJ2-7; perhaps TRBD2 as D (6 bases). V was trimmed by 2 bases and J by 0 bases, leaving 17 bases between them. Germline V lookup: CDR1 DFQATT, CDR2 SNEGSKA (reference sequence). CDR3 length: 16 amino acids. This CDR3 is CSARPPGLSSSYEQYF. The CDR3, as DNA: TGCAGTGCTAGACCCCCGGGACTTTCGAGCTCCTACGAGCAGTACTTC.

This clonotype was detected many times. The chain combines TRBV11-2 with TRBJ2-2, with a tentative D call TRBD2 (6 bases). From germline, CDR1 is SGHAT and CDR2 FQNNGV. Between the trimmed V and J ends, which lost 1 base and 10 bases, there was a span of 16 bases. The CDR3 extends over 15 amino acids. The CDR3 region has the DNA TGTGCCAGCAGCTTAGTCGCGAGCGGGCACGAGGAGCTGTTTTTT. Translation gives CASSLVASGHEELFF.

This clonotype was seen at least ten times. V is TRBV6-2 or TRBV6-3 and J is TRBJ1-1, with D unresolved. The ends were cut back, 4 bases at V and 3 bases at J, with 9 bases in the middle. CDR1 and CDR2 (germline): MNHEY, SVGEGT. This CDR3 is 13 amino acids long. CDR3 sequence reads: CASSWGGYTEAFF. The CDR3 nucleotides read TGTGCCAGCAGTTGGGGTGGGTACACTGAAGCTTTCTTT.

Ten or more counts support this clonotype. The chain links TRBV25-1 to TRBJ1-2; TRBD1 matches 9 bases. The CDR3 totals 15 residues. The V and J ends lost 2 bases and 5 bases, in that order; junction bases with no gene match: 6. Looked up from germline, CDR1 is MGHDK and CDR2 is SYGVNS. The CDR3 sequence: CASSETGTGPYGYTF. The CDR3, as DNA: TGTGCCAGCAGTGAAACCGGGACAGGGCCATATGGCTACACCTTC.

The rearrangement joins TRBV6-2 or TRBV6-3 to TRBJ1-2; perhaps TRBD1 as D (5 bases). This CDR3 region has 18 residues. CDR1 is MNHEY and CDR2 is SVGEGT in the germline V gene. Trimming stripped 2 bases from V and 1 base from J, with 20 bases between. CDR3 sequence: CASSYPLGLGRDNYGYTF. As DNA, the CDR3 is TGTGCCAGCAGTTACCCCTTAGGGTTGGGGCGGGATAACTATGGCTACACCTTC.

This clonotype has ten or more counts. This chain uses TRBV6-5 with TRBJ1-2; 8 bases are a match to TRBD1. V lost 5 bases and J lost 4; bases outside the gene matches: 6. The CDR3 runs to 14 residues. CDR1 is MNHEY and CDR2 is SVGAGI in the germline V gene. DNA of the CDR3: TGTGCCAGCAGTAACCGACAGGGGTCCTATGGCTACACCTTC. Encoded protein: CASSNRQGSYGYTF.

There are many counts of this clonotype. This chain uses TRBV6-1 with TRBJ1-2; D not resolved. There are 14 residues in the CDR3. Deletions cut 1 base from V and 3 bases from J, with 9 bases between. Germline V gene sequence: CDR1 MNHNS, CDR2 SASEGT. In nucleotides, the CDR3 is TGTGCCAGCAGTGAAGTTGGCCGATACTATGGCTACACCTTC. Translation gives CASSEVGRYYGYTF.

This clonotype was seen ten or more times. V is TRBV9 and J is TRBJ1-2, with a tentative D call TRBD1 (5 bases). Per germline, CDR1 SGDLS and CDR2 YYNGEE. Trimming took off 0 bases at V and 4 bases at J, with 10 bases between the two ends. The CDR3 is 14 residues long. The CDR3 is CASSVDQTVYGYTF. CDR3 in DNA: TGTGCCAGCAGCGTAGACCAGACAGTCTATGGCTACACCTTC.

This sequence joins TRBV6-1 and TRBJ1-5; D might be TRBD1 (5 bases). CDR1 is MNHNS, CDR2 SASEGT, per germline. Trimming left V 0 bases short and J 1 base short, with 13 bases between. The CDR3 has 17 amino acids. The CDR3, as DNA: TGTGCCAGCAGTGAAGCTTATCAGGGAGTCAGCAATCAGCCCCAGCATTTT. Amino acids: CASSEAYQGVSNQPQHF.

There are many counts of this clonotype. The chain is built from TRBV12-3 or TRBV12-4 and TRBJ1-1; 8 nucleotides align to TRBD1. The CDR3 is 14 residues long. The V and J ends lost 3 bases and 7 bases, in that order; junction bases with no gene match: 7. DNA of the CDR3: TGTGCCAGCAGTTTCGTCGGGACAGGCCGTGAAGCTTTCTTT. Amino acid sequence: CASSFVGTGREAFF.

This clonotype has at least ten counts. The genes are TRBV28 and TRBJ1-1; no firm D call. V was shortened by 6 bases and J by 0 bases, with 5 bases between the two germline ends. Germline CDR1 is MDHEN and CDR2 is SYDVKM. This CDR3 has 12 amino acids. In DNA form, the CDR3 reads TGTGCCAGCAGGGGGTTGAACACTGAAGCTTTCTTT. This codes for CASRGLNTEAFF.

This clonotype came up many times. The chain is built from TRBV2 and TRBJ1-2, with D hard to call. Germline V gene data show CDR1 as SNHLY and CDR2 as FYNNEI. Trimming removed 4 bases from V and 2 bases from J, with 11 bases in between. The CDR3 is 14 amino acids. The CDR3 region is CASSGEAANYGYTF. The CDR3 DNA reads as TGTGCCAGCAGTGGGGAGGCGGCCAACTATGGCTACACCTTC.

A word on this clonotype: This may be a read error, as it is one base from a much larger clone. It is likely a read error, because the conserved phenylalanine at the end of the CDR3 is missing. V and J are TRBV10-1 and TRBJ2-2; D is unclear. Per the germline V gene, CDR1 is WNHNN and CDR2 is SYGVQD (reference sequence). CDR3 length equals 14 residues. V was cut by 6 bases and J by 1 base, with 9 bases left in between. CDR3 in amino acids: CASRAIVNTGELFL. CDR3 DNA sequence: TGCGCCAGCAGGGCTATAGTGAACACCGGGGAGCTGTTTTTG.

Written as DNA, the CDR3 is TGTGCCAGTAGTATAGCGGTGGGGACTGAAGCTTTCTTT. It specifies CASSIAVGTEAFF. V usage is TRBV19 and J usage is TRBJ1-1; D is unresolved. Trimming stripped 1 base from V and 5 bases from J, with 8 bases between. CDR1 LNHDA and CDR2 SQIVND come from the germline V gene (reference sequence). This CDR3 has 13 amino acids.

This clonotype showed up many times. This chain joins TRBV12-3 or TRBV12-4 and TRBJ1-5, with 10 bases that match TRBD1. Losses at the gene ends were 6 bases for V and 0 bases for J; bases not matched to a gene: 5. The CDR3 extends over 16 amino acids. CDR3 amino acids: CASSRDRGNSNQPQHF. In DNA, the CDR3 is TGTGCCAGCAGCCGGGACAGGGGTAATAGCAATCAGCCCCAGCATTTT.

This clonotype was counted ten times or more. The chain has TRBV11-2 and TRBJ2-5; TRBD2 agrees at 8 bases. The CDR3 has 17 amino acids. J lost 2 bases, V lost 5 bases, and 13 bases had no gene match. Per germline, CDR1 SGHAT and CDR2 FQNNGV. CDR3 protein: CASSTGGVTASQETQYF. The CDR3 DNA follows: TGTGCCAGCAGCACGGGGGGGGTTACAGCAAGTCAAGAGACCCAGTACTTC.

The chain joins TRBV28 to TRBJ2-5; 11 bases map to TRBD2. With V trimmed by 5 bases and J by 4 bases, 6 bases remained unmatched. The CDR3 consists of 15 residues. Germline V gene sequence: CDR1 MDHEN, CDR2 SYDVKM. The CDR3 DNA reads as TGTGCCAGCAGTACCCGACTAGCGGGATTAGAGACCCAGTACTTC. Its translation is CASSTRLAGLETQYF. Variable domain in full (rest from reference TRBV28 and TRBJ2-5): DVKVTQSSRYLVKRTGEKVFLECVQDMDHENMFWYRQDPGLGLRLIYFSYDVKMKEKGDIPEGYSVSREKKERFSLILESASTNQTSMYLCASSTRLAGLETQYFGPGTRLLVL.

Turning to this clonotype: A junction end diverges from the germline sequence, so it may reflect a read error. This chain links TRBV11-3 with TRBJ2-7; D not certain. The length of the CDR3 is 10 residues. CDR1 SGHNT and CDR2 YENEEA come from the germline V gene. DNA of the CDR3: TGTGCCAGCGTCTCCCACGAGCAGTACTTC. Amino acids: CASVSHEQYF.

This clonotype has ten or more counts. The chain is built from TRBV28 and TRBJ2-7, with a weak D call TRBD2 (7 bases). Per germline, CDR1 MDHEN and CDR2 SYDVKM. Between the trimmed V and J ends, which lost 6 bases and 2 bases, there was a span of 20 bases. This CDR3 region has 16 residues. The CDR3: CASRTAGSGDTYEQYF. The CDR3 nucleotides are TGTGCCAGCAGAACCGCCGGGAGCGGGGACACCTACGAGCAGTACTTC.

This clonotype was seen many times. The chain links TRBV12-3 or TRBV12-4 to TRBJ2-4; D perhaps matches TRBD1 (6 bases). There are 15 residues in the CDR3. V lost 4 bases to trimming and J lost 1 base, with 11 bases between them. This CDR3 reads CASSSYRVAKNIQYF. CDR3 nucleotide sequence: TGTGCCAGCAGTTCATACAGGGTGGCCAAAAACATTCAGTACTTC.

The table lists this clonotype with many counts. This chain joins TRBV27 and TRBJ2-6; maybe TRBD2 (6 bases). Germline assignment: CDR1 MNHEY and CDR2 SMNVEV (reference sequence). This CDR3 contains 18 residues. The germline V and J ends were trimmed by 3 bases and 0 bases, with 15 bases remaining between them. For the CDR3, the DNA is TGTGCCAGCAGTTTGGAGGGCCCGGTAGTCTCTGGGGCCAACGTCCTGACTTTC. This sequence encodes CASSLEGPVVSGANVLTF.

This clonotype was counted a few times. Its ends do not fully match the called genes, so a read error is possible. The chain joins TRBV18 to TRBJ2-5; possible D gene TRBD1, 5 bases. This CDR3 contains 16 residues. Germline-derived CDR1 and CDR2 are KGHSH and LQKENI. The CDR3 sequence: CASSPQARGKEETQHF. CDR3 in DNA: TGTGCCAGCTCGCCGCAAGCTAGGGGCAAGGAAGAGACCCAGCACTTC.

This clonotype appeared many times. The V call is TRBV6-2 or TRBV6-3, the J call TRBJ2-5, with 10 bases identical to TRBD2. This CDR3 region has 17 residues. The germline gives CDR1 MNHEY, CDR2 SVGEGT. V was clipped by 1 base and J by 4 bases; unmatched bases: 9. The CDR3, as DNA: TGTGCCAGCAGTTACTTCCCCCGGACTAGCGGAGGAGAGACCCAGTACTTC. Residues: CASSYFPRTSGGETQYF.

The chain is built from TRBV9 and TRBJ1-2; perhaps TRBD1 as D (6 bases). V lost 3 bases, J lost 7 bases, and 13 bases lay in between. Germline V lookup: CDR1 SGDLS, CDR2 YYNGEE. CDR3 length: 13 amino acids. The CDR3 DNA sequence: TGTGCCAGCAGCGCGACAGGTCTTGGTGGCTACACCTTC. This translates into CASSATGLGGYTF.

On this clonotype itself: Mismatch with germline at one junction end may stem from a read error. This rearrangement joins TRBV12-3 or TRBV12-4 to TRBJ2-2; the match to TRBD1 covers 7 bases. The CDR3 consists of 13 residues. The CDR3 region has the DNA TGTGCCAGCAGCCTGACAGGGTCCGGGGATCTGTTTTTT. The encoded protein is CASSLTGSGDLFF.